What follows are 11 T cell receptor beta chains derived from one specimen sequenced in a study of T-cell memory formation after mild COVID-19. TCRdb reprocessed the 5' RACE reads with MiXCR, giving one entry per CDR3 protein. The profile covers 300,000 to 400,000 distinct CDR3 sequences, with more than 15% appearing a single time and around 24% taken by the ten largest. Sample: PBMCs or a T cell subset sorted from them (not recorded which). These receptors all stem from a man between 18 and 35 years old who had mild COVID-19 (a few samples of this study predate the infection). Cell type and time point are not known.

This chain joins TRBV27 and TRBJ2-7; possible D gene TRBD2, 6 bases. Germline loops: CDR1 MNHEY, CDR2 SMNVEV (reference sequence). CDR3 length: 13 amino acids. The ends were cut back, 3 bases at V and 7 bases at J, with 13 bases in the middle. CDR3: CASSFGGDGEQYF. CDR3 coding DNA: TGTGCCAGCAGTTTCGGCGGGGACGGGGAGCAGTACTTC.

The chain's CDR3 is CASSLRSSGGLGTGELFF. The CDR3 DNA follows: TGTGCCAGCAGCTTAAGGTCTAGCGGGGGACTGGGCACCGGGGAGCTGTTTTTT. This chain uses TRBV7-3 with TRBJ2-2; 10 nucleotides line up with TRBD2. CDR1 and CDR2 (germline): SGHTA, FQGTGA. The CDR3 is 18 residues long. The trim removed 1 base at V and 4 bases at J, leaving 9 bases unmatched.

This clonotype has a handful of counts. The V and J genes are TRBV24-1 and TRBJ2-1; possibly TRBD2 for D (5 bases). Between the trimmed V and J ends, which lost 10 bases and 8 bases, there was a span of 20 bases. The CDR3 contains 14 residues. Germline CDR1 and CDR2: KGHDR and SFDVKD. CDR3 protein: CATRLAGSTHEQFF. The CDR3 DNA follows: TGTGCCACAAGATTGGCGGGCAGCACTCATGAGCAGTTCTTC.

This rearrangement joins TRBV16 to TRBJ1-4, with D possibly matching TRBD1 (6 bases). Deletions cut 4 bases from V and 8 bases from J, with 14 bases between. The CDR3 runs 14 residues. CDR1 is KGHSY, CDR2 FQNENV, per germline. The CDR3 protein is CASSRRIDREKLFF. The CDR3 DNA sequence: TGTGCCAGCAGCCGACGTATAGACAGGGAAAAACTGTTTTTT.

The sample holds many counts of this clonotype. The chain is built from TRBV7-2 and TRBJ2-7; TRBD1 or TRBD2 may be the D gene (6 bases each). CDR1 and CDR2 (germline): SGHTA, FQGNSA. The CDR3 is made up of 15 amino acids. Trimming pared 1 base from V and 5 bases from J, leaving 15 bases between. CDR3 bases: TGTGCCAGCAGCTTAGTTGGGGGGCTATTCGACGAGCAGTACTTC. Its translation: CASSLVGGLFDEQYF.

The chain couples TRBV6-2 or TRBV6-3 to TRBJ2-7; tentative D call: TRBD1 (6 bases). Germline V gene lookup returns CDR1 MNHEY and CDR2 SVGEGT. V gave up 5 bases and J gave up 0 bases, with 17 bases separating them. The CDR3 sequence is 16 residues long. The DNA for the CDR3 is TGTGCCAGCAGTATTATACCGGGACAAAGCTCCTACGAGCAGTACTTC. Encoded protein: CASSIIPGQSSYEQYF.

This clonotype was counted a few times. The rearrangement links TRBV24-1 to TRBJ2-3; 8 bases fit TRBD1. The CDR3 is made up of 15 amino acids. J was trimmed by 3 bases and V by 4 bases; bases with no gene match: 5. CDR1 is KGHDR and CDR2 is SFDVKD in the germline V gene. The CDR3 region has the DNA TGTGCCACCAGTGAGGACAGGGTAGCGACAGATACGCAGTATTTT. This codes for CATSEDRVATDTQYF.

The chain combines TRBV30 with TRBJ1-1, with a possible D match to TRBD1 (5 bases). The germline V and J ends were trimmed by 0 bases and 3 bases, with 14 bases remaining between them. The CDR3 consists of 15 residues. The V gene's germline CDR1 is GTSNPN and CDR2 SVGIG (reference sequence). The CDR3 sequence is CAWSVAGFGDTEAFF. The CDR3 DNA sequence: TGTGCCTGGAGTGTAGCAGGGTTCGGCGACACTGAAGCTTTCTTT.

V usage is TRBV6-5 and J usage is TRBJ1-2, with a tentative D call TRBD1 (6 bases). The CDR3 extends over 15 amino acids. Trimming cost V 0 bases and J 6 bases, with 14 bases left between them. Germline V gene data show CDR1 as MNHEY and CDR2 as SVGAGI. The CDR3 spells CASSYSNQGLDGYTF. The CDR3 DNA reads as TGTGCCAGCAGTTACTCAAATCAGGGGTTGGATGGCTACACCTTC.

In nucleotides, the CDR3 is TGTGCCAGCAGTTTCCGACAGGGCATGAAGGATGAGCAGTTCTTC. Protein product: CASSFRQGMKDEQFF. V and J are TRBV6-6 and TRBJ2-1, with 7 bases lining up with TRBD1. Germline V gene lookup returns CDR1 MNHNY and CDR2 SVGAGI (reference sequence). This CDR3 spans 15 amino acids. The J segment lost 8 bases and the V segment lost 4 bases, leaving 11 bases of the junction unmatched.

The chain is built from TRBV6-1 and TRBJ2-5, with unresolved D. Germline CDR1 MNHNS, CDR2 SASEGT. V dropped 2 bases and J dropped 5 bases, with 12 bases sitting between them. The CDR3 spans 14 residues. The CDR3 loop is CASSEQAGAETQYF. CDR3 coding DNA: TGTGCCAGCAGTGAACAGGCCGGAGCGGAGACCCAGTACTTC.